A single sample gave rise to the 20 T cell receptor beta chains below, sequenced in a study of technical replicates of blood from a few donors. Sequencing used immunoSEQ multiplex PCR; TCRdb keeps in-frame clones, though not all of them. The sample lists about 100,000 clones; around 96% were seen once. The sample was T cells isolated from PBMCs. The source of these receptors is a human donor in good health.

The table lists this clone with a count of one. The chain joins TRBV5-4 to TRBJ2-3; 7 positions match TRBD2. The V segment lost 3 bases and the J segment 4 bases; nucleotides outside the gene matches: 5. Per germline, CDR1 SGHNT and CDR2 YYREEE (reference sequence). The CDR3 is made up of 14 amino acids. For the CDR3, the DNA is TGTGCCAGCAGCTGGGGACGGGAGGCAGATACGCAGTATTTT. Protein: CASSWGREADTQYF.

The V and J genes are TRBV6-6 and TRBJ1-2; 7 nucleotides match TRBD1. The germline gives CDR1 MNHNY, CDR2 SVGAGI (reference sequence). The V and J ends lost 0 bases and 0 bases, in that order; junction bases with no gene match: 4. This CDR3 has 16 amino acids. This CDR3 is CASSYSPGQTNYGYTF. The CDR3 DNA reads as TGTGCCAGCAGTTACTCGCCGGGACAGACTAACTATGGCTACACCTTC.

This chain connects TRBV11-2 to TRBJ1-1, with a possible D match to TRBD1 (6 bases). Germline V gives CDR1 SGHAT, CDR2 FQNNGV. The CDR3 sequence is 16 residues long. The ends were cut back, 5 bases at V and 4 bases at J, with 20 bases in the middle. The CDR3 nucleotides are TGTGCCAGCAGCGCTTTGACAGGTCAGATGGGCACTGAAGCTTTCTTT. As protein: CASSALTGQMGTEAFF.

The V and J genes are TRBV7-8 and TRBJ1-2, with D possibly being TRBD1 (5 bases). Germline CDR1 is SGHVS and CDR2 is FQNEAQ. V shed 2 bases and J shed 8 bases, with 21 bases lying between them. The CDR3 extends over 16 amino acids. The chain's CDR3 is CASSLHVPGVVYGYTF. The CDR3 nucleotides are TGTGCCAGCAGCTTACATGTGCCGGGGGTTGTCTACGGCTACACCTTC.

This chain links TRBV15 with TRBJ2-7, with D possibly matching TRBD1 (6 bases). Per germline, CDR1 LNHNV and CDR2 YYDKDF (reference sequence). Trimming took 3 bases from V and 3 from J, leaving 15 bases between them. The CDR3 totals 15 residues. Here the CDR3 reads CATSRGVQGGYEQYF. In DNA, the CDR3 is TGTGCCACCAGCAGGGGGGTACAGGGTGGCTACGAGCAGTACTTC.

The gene calls are TRBV4-1 and TRBJ1-2; a possible D gene is TRBD1 (5 bases). The germline V and J ends were trimmed by 3 bases and 0 bases, with 14 bases remaining between them. Germline V gene lookup returns CDR1 MGHRA and CDR2 YSYEKL. The CDR3 extends over 16 amino acids. CDR3 DNA sequence: TGCGCCAGCAGCCAGCCCAGGGAAACCACTAACTATGGCTACACCTTC. It codes for CASSQPRETTNYGYTF.

There are a few counts of this clone. The chain links TRBV28 to TRBJ1-1, with D possibly being TRBD1 (5 bases). The CDR3 length is 15 residues. From germline, CDR1 is MDHEN and CDR2 SYDVKM. The V end was cut by 6 bases, the J end by 4 bases, with 18 bases between. The CDR3 sequence is CASREPRVFGTEAFF. The CDR3 DNA follows: TGTGCCAGCAGAGAACCCAGGGTATTTGGCACTGAAGCTTTCTTT.

This chain uses TRBV7-2 with TRBJ2-3, with D maybe TRBD2 (5 bases). This CDR3 has 15 residues. The V end was cut by 4 bases, the J end by 0 bases, with 11 bases between. Germline lookup yields CDR1 SGHTA and CDR2 FQGNSA. The CDR3 sequence is CASSSGLGSTDTQYF. The DNA for the CDR3 is TGTGCCAGCAGCTCCGGACTGGGGAGCACAGATACGCAGTATTTT.

The gene calls are TRBV28 and TRBJ2-5, with TRBD1 as a possible D gene (5 bases). Germline V gene data show CDR1 as MDHEN and CDR2 as SYDVKM. Trimming left V 5 bases short and J 2 bases short, with 12 bases between. The CDR3 runs 14 residues. The CDR3 loop reads CASSTPTVQETQYF. The CDR3 DNA is TGTGCCAGCAGTACCCCGACAGTACAAGAGACCCAGTACTTC.

The genes are TRBV5-1 and TRBJ2-3; D might be TRBD1 (6 bases). V was clipped by 7 bases and J by 1 base, with 16 bases between them. This CDR3 contains 15 residues. Germline V gene sequence: CDR1 SGHRS, CDR2 YFSETQ. The CDR3 nucleotides are TGCGCCAGCGGAGCCGAACAGGGAGGCACAGATACGCAGTATTTT. Its protein product is CASGAEQGGTDTQYF.

V and J are TRBV7-9 and TRBJ1-4, with 8 bases that match TRBD1. The V gene end was trimmed by 5 bases and the J gene end by 2 bases; junction bases not matched to a gene: 7. The CDR3 is 16 amino acids. Per germline, CDR1 SEHNR and CDR2 FQNEAQ (reference sequence). The CDR3 protein is CASSPRTGTTNEKLFF. CDR3 DNA: TGTGCCAGCAGCCCTAGGACAGGGACTACTAATGAAAAACTGTTTTTT.

This rearrangement joins TRBV12-5 to TRBJ2-1; a weak D match, TRBD2 (5 bases). V gave up 9 bases and J gave up 15 bases, with 18 bases separating them. In germline, CDR1 is LGHNT, CDR2 FRNRAP. The CDR3 extends over 11 amino acids. CDR3 coding DNA: TGTGCTAGCGCTACGGGGTTCGAAGGGTTCTTC. It yields the protein CASATGFEGFF.

Note on this clone: A junction end diverges from the germline sequence, so it may reflect a read error. This chain's CDR3 is CASSLVSVSVF. DNA for the CDR3: TGTGCCAGCAGCTTGGTTAGTGTGTCCGTTTTC. The rearrangement links TRBV7-2 to TRBJ1-2; D remains ambiguous. In germline, CDR1 is SGHTA, CDR2 FQGNSA. The CDR3 is made up of 11 amino acids.

The chain links TRBV11-3 to TRBJ2-7, with TRBD2 matching over 8 bases. The V gene's germline CDR1 is SGHNT and CDR2 YENEEA. The CDR3 loop spans 15 amino acids. V was clipped by 1 base and J by 4 bases; unmatched bases: 6. The CDR3 region is CASSLAASGSYEQYF. DNA for the CDR3: TGTGCCAGCAGCTTAGCGGCTAGCGGGTCATACGAGCAGTACTTC.

The CDR3 protein is CASSGPGTNEKLFF. The CDR3, as DNA: TGCGCCAGCAGTGGCCCGGGTACTAATGAAAAACTGTTTTTT. The chain links TRBV10-1 to TRBJ1-4; D is unresolved. Trimming left V 4 bases short and J 2 bases short, with 8 bases between. Germline-derived CDR1 and CDR2 are WNHNN and SYGVQD (reference sequence). The CDR3 has 14 residues.

CDR3 amino acids: CASSSSWEFYEQYF. The CDR3 coding sequence is TGCGCCAGCAGTAGTTCTTGGGAGTTCTACGAGCAGTACTTC. The chain links TRBV10-2 to TRBJ2-7, with a tentative D call TRBD2 (5 bases). The V end lost 5 bases, the J end lost 3 bases, and 14 bases lay between the germline ends. Germline-derived CDR1 and CDR2 are WSHSY and SAAADI. The CDR3 is 14 residues long.

The chain has TRBV6-4 and TRBJ2-1; TRBD2 matches 11 bases. CDR3 length equals 19 residues. Germline V gene sequence: CDR1 MRHNA, CDR2 SNTAGT. The junction had 9 bases not matched to a gene; V was cut back by 2 bases and J by 0 bases. The CDR3 loop reads CASSDGDSGRDSSYNEQFF. The CDR3 DNA reads as TGTGCCAGCAGTGACGGGGATAGCGGGAGGGATAGCTCCTACAATGAGCAGTTCTTC.

This chain connects TRBV4-1 to TRBJ1-1; D perhaps matches TRBD1 (6 bases). The V gene lost 0 bases and the J gene lost 4 bases, with 12 bases spanning the gap. The CDR3 is made up of 15 amino acids. Germline values: CDR1 MGHRA, CDR2 YSYEKL. The CDR3 reads CASSQDPAGATEAFF. CDR3 DNA sequence: TGCGCCAGCAGCCAAGATCCGGCAGGGGCCACTGAAGCTTTCTTT.

This clone was seen a single time. The chain couples TRBV28 to TRBJ2-3; D ambiguous. This CDR3 is 12 amino acids long. The germline V and J ends were trimmed by 8 bases and 2 bases, with 8 bases remaining between them. Germline values: CDR1 MDHEN, CDR2 SYDVKM. This CDR3 is CASWRLTDTQYF. CDR3 coding DNA: TGTGCCAGCTGGCGGCTCACAGATACGCAGTATTTT.

V usage is TRBV28 and J usage is TRBJ1-2, with D possibly matching TRBD1 (5 bases). Germline assignment: CDR1 MDHEN and CDR2 SYDVKM. V was cut by 4 bases and J by 4 bases, with 13 bases left in between. The CDR3 is made up of 14 amino acids. CDR3 sequence: CASSSQTETYGYTF. The CDR3 DNA reads as TGTGCCAGCAGTTCCCAGACAGAAACCTATGGCTACACCTTC.